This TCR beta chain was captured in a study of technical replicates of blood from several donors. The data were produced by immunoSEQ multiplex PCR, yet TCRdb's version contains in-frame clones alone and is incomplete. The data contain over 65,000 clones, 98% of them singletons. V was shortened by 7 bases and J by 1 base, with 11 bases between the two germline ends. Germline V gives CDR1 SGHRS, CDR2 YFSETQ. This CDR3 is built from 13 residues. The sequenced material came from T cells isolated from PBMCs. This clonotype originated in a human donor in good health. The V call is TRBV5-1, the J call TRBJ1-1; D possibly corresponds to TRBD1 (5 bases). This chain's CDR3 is CASGDTGNTEAFF. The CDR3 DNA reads TGCGCCAGCGGGGATACAGGGAACACTGAAGCTTTCTTT.